The entry that follows covers one T cell receptor (beta chain) sequence. The data belong to a study of blood T cell repertoires in COVID-19. The CDR3 has 17 amino acids. Trimming shortened V by 0 bases and J by 3 bases, and 15 bases separated the two germline ends. Germline CDR1 SNHLY, CDR2 FYNNEI. Sequencing used immunoSEQ multiplex PCR; TCRdb keeps in-frame clones, though not all of them. The sample yields around 94,000 clones, 70% to 90% seen once. Sequences were obtained from peripheral blood. The chain combines TRBV2 with TRBJ2-1, with TRBD2 as a possible D gene (6 bases). This receptor was obtained from a man aged 50 to 60 with active COVID-19. The CDR3 loop reads CASSEAGLALDYNEQFF. The CDR3 DNA reads TGTGCCAGCAGTGAAGCTGGCCTAGCGCTTGACTACAATGAGCAGTTCTTC.